The 11 T cell receptor beta chains below were found in one sample sequenced in a study of regulatory T cells in long-lasting Graves disease. Time point here: persistent/refractory GD, antithyroid drugs over 5 years with positive TRAb. There was RNA extracted from PBMCs, and the TCR library was made from it. Building the TCR beta libraries relied on iRepertoire HTBI primers, and CDR3 regions underwent Arm-PCR. TCRdb reprocessed the multiplex PCR reads via MiXCR and lists one record per CDR3 protein. The sample includes hundreds of thousands of distinct CDR3 sequences, about 20% of them seen just once. The specimen was peripheral blood mononuclear cells (PBMCs), collected when the disease was refractory, from a patient treated with antithyroid drugs. The receptors come from a female donor with Graves disease.

In this sample, this clonotype turned up a few times. The rearrangement uses TRBV6-2 or TRBV6-3 and TRBJ1-2, with a tentative D call TRBD1 (5 bases). CDR1 is MNHEY, CDR2 SVGEGT, per germline. V dropped 2 bases and J dropped 9 bases, with 16 bases sitting between them. The CDR3 totals 14 residues. The chain's CDR3 is CASSYRDQTESYTF. The DNA of the CDR3 is TGTGCCAGCAGTTACAGGGACCAAACAGAGAGCTACACCTTC.

This clonotype showed up many times. V usage is TRBV30 and J usage is TRBJ1-1, with no clear D. The germline CDR1 and CDR2 sequences are GTSNPN and SVGIG (reference sequence). The CDR3 extends over 13 amino acids. V was shortened by 5 bases and J by 1 base, with 11 bases between the two germline ends. CDR3 bases: TGTGCCTGGCATGGGCCATCGAACACTGAAGCTTTCTTT. Its protein is CAWHGPSNTEAFF.

The chain has TRBV20-1 and TRBJ2-5; D not resolved. Germline V gene data show CDR1 as DFQATT and CDR2 as SNEGSKA (reference sequence). This CDR3 contains 14 residues. Trimming shortened V by 0 bases and J by 4 bases, and 12 bases separated the two germline ends. The CDR3, as DNA: TGCAGTGCTAGAGATCTCCGGATCCCAGAGACCCAGTACTTC. It specifies CSARDLRIPETQYF.

The genes are TRBV3-1 and TRBJ1-5; unclear D gene. CDR1 LGHDT and CDR2 YNNKEL come from the germline V gene (reference sequence). The CDR3 runs 15 residues. V lost 0 bases, J lost 6 bases, and 12 bases lay in between. CDR3 bases: TGTGCCAGCAGCCAAGATACGGGCCCGATTCAGCCCCAGCATTTT. The encoded protein is CASSQDTGPIQPQHF.

The CDR3 coding sequence is TGTGCCAGTAGTAACCGGGGGCAGGACACCGGGGAGCTGTTTTTT. This sequence encodes CASSNRGQDTGELFF. The chain joins TRBV19 to TRBJ2-2, with D perhaps given as TRBD1 or TRBD2 (6 bases each). V lost 4 bases to trimming and J lost 3 bases, with 12 bases between them. CDR1 is LNHDA and CDR2 is SQIVND in the germline V gene (reference sequence). The CDR3 covers 15 residues.

The V call is TRBV3-1, the J call TRBJ2-7, with D possibly matching TRBD1 (5 bases). The germline CDR1 and CDR2 sequences are LGHDT and YNNKEL (reference sequence). The CDR3 has 15 residues. Trimming shortened V by 5 bases and J by 4 bases, and 18 bases separated the two germline ends. CDR3 in DNA: TGTGCCAGCAGCAGGGGTGAGGCTCTTAATTACGAGCAGTACTTC. Translation: CASSRGEALNYEQYF.

The sample holds many counts of this clonotype. V usage is TRBV15 and J usage is TRBJ2-5, with 8 bases identical to TRBD1. From germline, CDR1 is LNHNV and CDR2 YYDKDF (reference sequence). Trimming at V came to 5 bases and at J to 5 bases, leaving 7 bases not matched to a gene. This CDR3 region has 14 residues. The CDR3 coding sequence is TGTGCCACCAGCGATTGGACAGGGACGGAGACCCAGTACTTC. This sequence encodes CATSDWTGTETQYF.

This clonotype was seen repeatedly, ten times or more. The chain uses TRBV6-1 and TRBJ2-7; TRBD2 is a possible D gene (5 bases). CDR3 length: 13 residues. V was pared by 6 bases and J by 2 bases, with 11 bases between. Per germline, CDR1 MNHNS and CDR2 SASEGT. CDR3 nucleotide sequence: TGTGCCAGCAGACTAGACTACACCTACGAGCAGTACTTC. Its translation is CASRLDYTYEQYF.

This clonotype was picked up many times. The chain recombines TRBV28 with TRBJ2-5; 8 bases map to TRBD2. The CDR3 sequence is 15 residues long. V dropped 3 bases and J dropped 2; count of bases not matched to a gene: 5. CDR1 and CDR2 (germline): MDHEN, SYDVKM. The CDR3: CASSFPSGGQETQYF. CDR3 bases: TGTGCCAGCAGTTTCCCCTCGGGAGGGCAAGAGACCCAGTACTTC.

This chain's CDR3 is CASSSPGTAGTDTQYF. CDR3 coding DNA: TGTGCCAGCAGTTCACCCGGGACAGCCGGCACAGATACGCAGTATTTT. The chain uses TRBV28 and TRBJ2-3; TRBD1 agrees at 7 bases. This CDR3 spans 16 amino acids. Germline CDR1 reads MDHEN; CDR2 reads SYDVKM. J lost 1 base, V lost 4 bases, and 8 bases had no gene match.

On this clonotype: A much bigger clone sits one base away, suggesting this may be a read error. The rearrangement uses TRBV19 and TRBJ1-1, with TRBD1 as a possible D gene (5 bases). Germline V gene data show CDR1 as LNHDA and CDR2 as SQIVND (reference sequence). V lost 8 bases and J lost 5, with 24 bases in between. The CDR3 is 16 amino acids. This CDR3 reads CASGRRRGGGWTEAFF. Here the CDR3 DNA reads TGTGCCAGTGGTCGCCGACGTGGCGGGGGATGGACTGAAGCTTTCTTT.